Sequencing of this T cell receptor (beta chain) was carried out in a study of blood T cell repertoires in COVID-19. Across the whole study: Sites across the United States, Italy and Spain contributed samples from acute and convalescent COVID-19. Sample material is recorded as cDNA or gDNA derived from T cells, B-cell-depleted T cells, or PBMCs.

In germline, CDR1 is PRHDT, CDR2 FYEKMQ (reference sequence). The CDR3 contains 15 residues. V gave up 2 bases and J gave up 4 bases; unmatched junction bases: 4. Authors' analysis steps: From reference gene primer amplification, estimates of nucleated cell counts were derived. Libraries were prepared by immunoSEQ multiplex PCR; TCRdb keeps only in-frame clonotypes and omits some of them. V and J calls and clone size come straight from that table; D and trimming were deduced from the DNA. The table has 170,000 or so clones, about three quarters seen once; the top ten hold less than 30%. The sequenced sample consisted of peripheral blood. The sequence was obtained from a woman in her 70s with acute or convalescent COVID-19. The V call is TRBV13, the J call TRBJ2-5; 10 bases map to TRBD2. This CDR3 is CASSLRLAGPETQYF. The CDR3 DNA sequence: TGTGCCAGCAGCTTACGACTAGCGGGCCCAGAGACCCAGTACTTC. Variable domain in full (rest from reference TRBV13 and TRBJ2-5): AAGVIQSPRHLIKEKRETATLKCYPIPRHDTVYWYQQGPGQDPQFLISFYEKMQSDKGSIPDRFSAQQFSDYHSELNMSSLELGDSALYFCASSLRLAGPETQYFGPGTRLLVL.